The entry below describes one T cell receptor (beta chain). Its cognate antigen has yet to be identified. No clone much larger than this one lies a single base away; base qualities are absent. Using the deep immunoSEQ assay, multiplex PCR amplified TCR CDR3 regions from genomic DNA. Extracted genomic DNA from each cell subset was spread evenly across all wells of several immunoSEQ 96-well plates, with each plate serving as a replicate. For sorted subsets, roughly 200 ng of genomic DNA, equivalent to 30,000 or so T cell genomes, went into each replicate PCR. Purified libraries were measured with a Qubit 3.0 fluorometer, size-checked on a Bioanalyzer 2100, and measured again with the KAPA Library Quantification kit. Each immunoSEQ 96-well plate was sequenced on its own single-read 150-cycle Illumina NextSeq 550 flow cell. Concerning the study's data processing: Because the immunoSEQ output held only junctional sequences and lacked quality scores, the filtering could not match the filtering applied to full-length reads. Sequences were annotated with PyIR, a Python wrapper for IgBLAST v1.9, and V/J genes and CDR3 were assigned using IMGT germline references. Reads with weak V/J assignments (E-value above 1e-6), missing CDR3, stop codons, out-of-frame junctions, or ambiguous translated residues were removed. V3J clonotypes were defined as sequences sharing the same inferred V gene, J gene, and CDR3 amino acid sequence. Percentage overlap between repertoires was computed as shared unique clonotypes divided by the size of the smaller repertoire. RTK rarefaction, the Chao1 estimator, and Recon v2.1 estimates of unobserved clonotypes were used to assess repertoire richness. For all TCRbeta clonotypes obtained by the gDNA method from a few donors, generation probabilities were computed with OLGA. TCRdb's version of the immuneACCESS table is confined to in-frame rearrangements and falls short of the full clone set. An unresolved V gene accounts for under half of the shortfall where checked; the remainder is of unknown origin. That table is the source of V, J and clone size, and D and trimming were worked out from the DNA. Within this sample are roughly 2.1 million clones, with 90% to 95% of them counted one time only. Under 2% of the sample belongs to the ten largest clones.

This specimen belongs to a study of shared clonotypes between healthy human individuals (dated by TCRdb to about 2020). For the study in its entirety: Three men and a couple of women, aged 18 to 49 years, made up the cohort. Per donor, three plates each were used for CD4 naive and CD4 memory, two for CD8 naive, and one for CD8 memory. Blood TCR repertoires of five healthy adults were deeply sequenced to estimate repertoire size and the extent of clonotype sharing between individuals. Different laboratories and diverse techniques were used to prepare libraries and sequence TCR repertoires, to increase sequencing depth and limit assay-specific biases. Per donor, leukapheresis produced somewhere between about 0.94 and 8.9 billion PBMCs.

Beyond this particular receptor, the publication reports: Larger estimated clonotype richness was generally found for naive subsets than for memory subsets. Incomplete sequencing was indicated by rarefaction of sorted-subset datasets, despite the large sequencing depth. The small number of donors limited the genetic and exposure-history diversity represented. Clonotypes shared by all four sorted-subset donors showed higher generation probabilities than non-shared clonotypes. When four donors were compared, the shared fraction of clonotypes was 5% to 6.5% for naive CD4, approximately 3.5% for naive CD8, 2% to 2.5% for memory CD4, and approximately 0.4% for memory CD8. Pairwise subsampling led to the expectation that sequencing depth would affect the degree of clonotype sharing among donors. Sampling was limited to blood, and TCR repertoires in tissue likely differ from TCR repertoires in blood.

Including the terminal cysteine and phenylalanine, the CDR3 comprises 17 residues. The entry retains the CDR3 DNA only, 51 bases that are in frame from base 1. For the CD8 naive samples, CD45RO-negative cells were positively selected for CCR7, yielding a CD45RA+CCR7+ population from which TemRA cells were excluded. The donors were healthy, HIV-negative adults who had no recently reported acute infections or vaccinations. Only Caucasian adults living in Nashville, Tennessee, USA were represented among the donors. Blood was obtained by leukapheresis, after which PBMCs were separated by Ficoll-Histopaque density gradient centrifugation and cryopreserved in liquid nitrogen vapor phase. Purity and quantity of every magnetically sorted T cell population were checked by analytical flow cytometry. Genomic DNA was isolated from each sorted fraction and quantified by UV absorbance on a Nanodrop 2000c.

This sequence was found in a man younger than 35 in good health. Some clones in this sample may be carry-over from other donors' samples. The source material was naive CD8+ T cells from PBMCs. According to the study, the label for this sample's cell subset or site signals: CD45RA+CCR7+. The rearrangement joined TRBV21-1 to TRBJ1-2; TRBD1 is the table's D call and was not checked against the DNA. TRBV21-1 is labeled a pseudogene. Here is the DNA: TGTGCCAGCAGCAAACCCAGGGGCGACAGGGCGGGCTATGGCTACACCTTC. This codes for CASSKPRGDRAGYGYTF.